The source of this T cell receptor beta chain is a study of T-cell reconstitution after alpha-beta-depleted transplantation in children. Study-wide results and limits: Counts and diversity of T cells one year after transplant came mostly from newly produced T cells. The study reportedly traced alpha-beta T cells about two months after transplant to several hundred expanded graft clones. Some patients showed high day-60 TCRbeta diversity, which derived from surviving recipient T cells and thymic progenitors.

There are 15 residues in the CDR3. In germline, CDR1 is MNHEY, CDR2 SMNVEV (reference sequence). With V trimmed by 5 bases and J by 1 base, 8 bases remained unmatched. Unique molecular identifiers featured in how the TCRbeta library was prepared. TCRdb analysed the PCR reads with MiXCR anew, one entry per CDR3 protein. The repertoire holds about 210,000 distinct CDR3 sequences, roughly 18% seen once, with around 44% in the top ten. Worth noting for this clonotype: The antigen remains undetermined.

The chain has TRBV27 and TRBJ2-7, with 7 bases lining up with TRBD1. The sample here was PBMCs, mostly from graft donor cells, taken 360 days after TCRalphabeta/CD19-depleted stem cell transplant. The clonotype comes from a male patient aged 2 to 10 who had a stem cell transplant for acute lymphoblastic leukemia, so the T cells may come from the graft donor. CDR3 DNA sequence: TGTGCCAGCAGTAAGAGTGGGACAGTTTCCTACGAGCAGTACTTC. Amino acids: CASSKSGTVSYEQYF.